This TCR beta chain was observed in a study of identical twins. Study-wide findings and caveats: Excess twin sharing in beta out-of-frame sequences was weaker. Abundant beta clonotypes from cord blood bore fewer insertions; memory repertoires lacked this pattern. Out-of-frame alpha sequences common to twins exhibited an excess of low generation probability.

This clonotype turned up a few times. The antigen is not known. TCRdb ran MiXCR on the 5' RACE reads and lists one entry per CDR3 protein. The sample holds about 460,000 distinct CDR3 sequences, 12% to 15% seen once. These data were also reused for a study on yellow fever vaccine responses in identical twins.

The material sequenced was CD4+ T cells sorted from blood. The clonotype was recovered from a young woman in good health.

CDR3 nucleotide sequence: TGTGCCAGCAGCTTAACGTCGTTGGACAAAAACATTCAGTACTTC. Its translation is CASSLTSLDKNIQYF. The V and J genes are TRBV7-3 and TRBJ2-4; D is ambiguous. Trimming shortened V by 0 bases and J by 3 bases, and 9 bases separated the two germline ends. The CDR3 is made up of 15 amino acids. The germline CDR1 and CDR2 sequences are SGHTA and FQGTGA.